The 32 T cell receptor beta chains below come from one sample, sequenced in a study of shared clonotypes between healthy human individuals. This table comes from immunoSEQ multiplex PCR, and its TCRdb copy is limited to in-frame clones, with some not included. Among 550,000 to 800,000 clones listed, under 80% were seen once. The sample consisted of memory CD4+ T cells sorted from blood. Described subset: CD45RA-negative fraction. These receptors were collected from a young woman in good health.

The chain uses TRBV6-1 and TRBJ2-3; 9 bases agree with TRBD2. Germline trimming cut 2 bases from V and 4 bases from J; bases unmatched to any gene: 7. This CDR3 contains 16 residues. Germline V gene sequence: CDR1 MNHNS, CDR2 SASEGT. CDR3 protein: CASSEWVAGASDTQYF. The CDR3 DNA follows: TGTGCCAGCAGTGAATGGGTAGCGGGAGCGTCAGATACGCAGTATTTT.

This clone has a count of ten or more. Within the sample, other DNA sequences also encode this same CDR3. The chain carries TRBV5-4 and TRBJ2-3; 7 nucleotides match TRBD2. Germline trimming cut 0 bases from V and 0 bases from J; bases unmatched to any gene: 4. This CDR3 contains 16 residues. CDR1 is SGHNT and CDR2 is YYREEE in the germline V gene (reference sequence). The CDR3, as DNA: TGTGCCAGCAGCTTGGGTGGCGGGGGTAGCACAGATACGCAGTATTTT. Its translation: CASSLGGGGSTDTQYF. Complete variable domain (other parts from reference TRBV5-4 and TRBJ2-3): ETGVTQSPTHLIKTRGQQVTLRCSSQSGHNTVSWYQQALGQGPQFIFQYYREEENGRGNFPPRFSGLQFPNYSSELNVNALELDDSALYLCASSLGGGGSTDTQYFGPGTRLTVL.

This clone was observed a single time. The V gene is TRBV25-1, the J gene TRBJ2-1; 9 bases line up with TRBD2. V shed 3 bases, J shed 14 bases, and the junction held 14 bases outside the gene matches. The germline V gene encodes CDR1 MGHDK and CDR2 SYGVNS. This CDR3 is built from 15 residues. The CDR3: CASSDGVLAGAREFF. CDR3 nucleotide sequence: TGTGCCAGCAGTGACGGTGTTTTAGCGGGAGCAAGAGAGTTCTTC.

The chain is built from TRBV28 and TRBJ1-1; a possible D gene is TRBD1 (5 bases). The V and J ends lost 1 base and 0 bases respectively, with 18 bases between them. Germline V gene lookup returns CDR1 MDHEN and CDR2 SYDVKM. CDR3 length: 18 residues. CDR3 protein: CASSLSGTRLGLNTEAFF. The CDR3 region has the DNA TGTGCCAGCAGTTTATCTGGGACCCGGTTGGGGCTGAACACTGAAGCTTTCTTT.

This chain links TRBV5-1 with TRBJ1-1; 10 bases agree with TRBD1. This CDR3 comprises 14 residues. Trimming took 5 bases from V and 8 from J; bases not matched to a gene: 9. The germline CDR1 and CDR2 sequences are SGHRS and YFSETQ. The CDR3 DNA follows: TGCGCCAGCAGGCCCGGGACAGGGGAAGTGGAAGCTTTCTTT. Translating it yields CASRPGTGEVEAFF.

The chain employs TRBV5-5 and TRBJ2-1, with D perhaps matching TRBD2 (5 bases). CDR3 length equals 15 residues. The germline V and J ends were trimmed by 2 bases and 0 bases, with 9 bases remaining between them. Looked up from germline, CDR1 is SGHKS and CDR2 is YYEKEE (reference sequence). CDR3 sequence reads: CASSFTGSSYNEQFF. In DNA form, the CDR3 reads TGTGCCAGCAGCTTCACTGGGAGCTCCTACAATGAGCAGTTCTTC.

V and J are TRBV19 and TRBJ2-7, with D perhaps matching TRBD1 (6 bases). The CDR3 covers 15 residues. Germline assignment: CDR1 LNHDA and CDR2 SQIVND (reference sequence). V was pared by 1 base and J by 2 bases, with 12 bases between. This chain's CDR3 is CASSIVSDRPYEQYF. The CDR3 bases are TGTGCCAGTAGTATAGTAAGCGACAGGCCCTACGAGCAGTACTTC. Based on the CDR3 plus reference TRBV19 and TRBJ2-7, the full variable domain is DGGITQSPKYLFRKEGQNVTLSCEQNLNHDAMYWYRQDPGQGLRLIYYSQIVNDFQKGDIAEGYSVSREKKESFPLTVTSAQKNPTAFYLCASSIVSDRPYEQYFGPGTRLTVT.

The sample holds many counts of this clone. Other DNA sequences of this sample code for an identical CDR3. The chain links TRBV5-8 to TRBJ2-2; 9 bases align to TRBD1. Germline assignment: CDR1 SGHTS and CDR2 YDEGEE. This CDR3 contains 14 residues. V lost 4 bases, J lost 4 bases, and 2 bases stayed unmatched. CDR3 region: CASSPGQGTGELFF. The CDR3 DNA reads TGTGCCAGCAGCCCGGGACAGGGCACCGGGGAGCTGTTTTTT. Full variable domain (rest looked up from reference TRBV5-8 and TRBJ2-2): EAGVTQSPTHLIKTRGQQATLRCSPISGHTSVYWYQQALGLGLQFLLWYDEGEERNRGNFPPRFSGRQFPNYSSELNVNALELEDSALYLCASSPGQGTGELFFGEGSRLTVL.

This chain uses TRBV28 with TRBJ1-2, with D possibly matching TRBD1 (5 bases). The CDR3 is made up of 13 amino acids. V was clipped by 5 bases and J by 9 bases, with 16 bases between them. Germline V lookup: CDR1 MDHEN, CDR2 SYDVKM. The chain's CDR3 is CASSRDSLGSYTF. The CDR3 nucleotides are TGTGCCAGCAGTCGGGACTCCCTAGGAAGCTACACCTTC.

J is TRBJ2-7 and V is TRBV6-4; maybe TRBD1 (6 bases). The CDR3 is 14 amino acids. Germline assignment: CDR1 MRHNA and CDR2 SNTAGT. Trimming stripped 4 bases from V and 0 bases from J, with 10 bases between. CDR3 region: CASSVETGSYEQYF. The CDR3 DNA is TGTGCCAGCAGTGTCGAGACAGGCTCCTACGAGCAGTACTTC.

V and J are TRBV6-5 and TRBJ2-7, with D tentatively TRBD1 or TRBD2 (5 bases each). Germline CDR1 MNHEY, CDR2 SVGAGI. With 0 bases removed from V and 4 bases from J, the gap between germline ends came to 13 bases. The CDR3 consists of 15 residues. The CDR3 coding sequence is TGTGCCAGCAGTTACTCCTGGGACGGGGAATACGAGCAGTACTTC. Translation: CASSYSWDGEYEQYF.

The V gene is TRBV5-4, the J gene TRBJ1-2; 7 nucleotides line up with TRBD1. Losses at the gene ends were 0 bases for V and 2 bases for J; bases not matched to a gene: 4. The CDR3 consists of 15 residues. CDR1 and CDR2 (germline): SGHNT, YYREEE (reference sequence). CDR3 sequence (DNA): TGTGCCAGCAGCTTGGTGGGACAGAAGAACTATGGCTACACCTTC. Translation gives CASSLVGQKNYGYTF.

The rearrangement joins TRBV1 to TRBJ2-3; the DNA was not used to check the table's D call, TRBD1. TRBV1 has pseudogene status. The CDR3 runs 12 residues. The CDR3 is CTRASSTDTQYF. The CDR3, as DNA: TGCACCAGGGCTTCTAGCACAGATACGCAGTATTTT.

V and J are TRBV4-1 and TRBJ2-7, with D tentatively TRBD2 (6 bases). CDR1 and CDR2 from the germline V gene are MGHRA and YSYEKL. V was trimmed by 3 bases and J by 3 bases, leaving 21 bases between them. The CDR3 contains 17 residues. For the CDR3, the DNA is TGCGCCAGCAGCCACCCGACTAGAAAATCCACCCACTACGAGCAGTACTTC. Protein product: CASSHPTRKSTHYEQYF.

The rearrangement joins TRBV5-1 to TRBJ1-2, with TRBD1 matching 8 bases. The V and J ends lost 0 bases and 2 bases, in that order; junction bases with no gene match: 0. The CDR3 has 14 residues. Germline CDR1 is SGHRS and CDR2 is YFSETQ. CDR3 nucleotides: TGCGCCAGCAGCTTGGGGACAGGGAACTATGGCTACACCTTC. Residues: CASSLGTGNYGYTF.

CDR3 protein: CASSGADGETQYF. The CDR3 nucleotides are TGTGCCAGCAGTGGTGCCGACGGGGAGACCCAGTACTTC. The V call is TRBV2, the J call TRBJ2-5; no firm D call. Germline CDR1 reads SNHLY; CDR2 reads FYNNEI. V was shortened by 4 bases and J by 5 bases, with 11 bases between the two germline ends. The CDR3 is 13 amino acids.

This chain links TRBV18 with TRBJ1-1; D is unresolved. Trimming cost V 0 bases and J 2 bases, with 10 bases left between them. The CDR3 has 15 amino acids. Germline CDR1 reads KGHSH; CDR2 reads LQKENI. CDR3 amino acids: CASSPPNPENTEAFF. CDR3 DNA: TGTGCCAGCTCACCACCTAACCCGGAAAACACTGAAGCTTTCTTT.

V gene TRBV6-7 combines with J gene TRBJ1-2; unclear D gene. TRBV6-7 is sorted into the ORF group, with uncertain function. With 10 bases removed from V and 8 bases from J, the gap between germline ends came to 8 bases. This CDR3 contains 9 residues. The CDR3 loop reads CANPRGYTF. The CDR3 DNA is TGTGCCAACCCTCGGGGCTACACCTTC.

The rearrangement uses TRBV25-1 and TRBJ2-3; a possible D gene is TRBD1 (5 bases). V lost 7 bases and J lost 0, with 14 bases in between. The CDR3 has 15 residues. Germline assignment: CDR1 MGHDK and CDR2 SYGVNS. The CDR3 loop is CASTPQGTSTDTQYF. The CDR3, as DNA: TGTGCCAGCACCCCCCAGGGAACTAGCACAGATACGCAGTATTTT.

The V and J genes are TRBV5-1 and TRBJ1-3; TRBD1 aligns across 8 bases. Unmatched junction bases numbered 8, after V lost 4 bases and J lost 8 bases. The CDR3 runs to 14 residues. Germline V gene sequence: CDR1 SGHRS, CDR2 YFSETQ. The CDR3 is CASSMDRDKYTIYF. As DNA, the CDR3 is TGCGCCAGCAGCATGGACAGGGATAAGTACACCATATATTTT.

The chain uses TRBV29-1 and TRBJ2-1; the match to TRBD1 covers 11 bases. The germline CDR1 and CDR2 sequences are SQVTM and ANQGSEA. V lost 8 bases to trimming and J lost 10 bases; unmatched junction nucleotides: 13. The CDR3 is 14 residues long. CDR3 DNA sequence: TGCAGCTCACGGGGACAGGGGGTTGGAGGCGAGCAGTTCTTC. Its protein product is CSSRGQGVGGEQFF.

The genes are TRBV6-9 and TRBJ2-5, with unresolved D. V gave up 3 bases and J gave up 5 bases, with 13 bases separating them. Per germline, CDR1 MNHGY and CDR2 SVAAGI. The CDR3 covers 14 residues. CDR3 region: CASSYSVHRETQYF. The CDR3 coding sequence is TGTGCCAGCAGTTACTCGGTTCACCGGGAGACCCAGTACTTC.

The J gene is TRBJ2-1, the V gene TRBV29-1; 7 positions match TRBD1. The CDR3 consists of 14 residues. J was trimmed by 0 bases and V by 3 bases; bases with no gene match: 2. Germline CDR1 is SQVTM and CDR2 is ANQGSEA. CDR3 coding DNA: TGCAGCGTTGACCGGGACAGCTCCTACAATGAGCAGTTCTTC. Its translation is CSVDRDSSYNEQFF.

This sequence joins TRBV5-1 and TRBJ2-3, with 7 bases identical to TRBD1. Trimming cost V 0 bases and J 3 bases; bases outside gene matches: 4. The CDR3 totals 15 residues. Germline CDR1 and CDR2: SGHRS and YFSETQ. CDR3 DNA: TGCGCCAGCAGCTTGGTTGAACAGGGGACAGATACGCAGTATTTT. Translation gives CASSLVEQGTDTQYF.

This chain connects TRBV1 to TRBJ2-1; TRBD2, as called in the table, went unchecked against the DNA. TRBV1 is designated a pseudogene. The CDR3 consists of 14 residues. This CDR3 is CTSSPSRGYNEQFF. CDR3 nucleotides: TGCACCAGCAGCCCGAGCCGGGGTTACAATGAGCAGTTCTTC.

This clone was observed a single time. This sequence joins TRBV7-9 and TRBJ2-3; D is ambiguous. Per germline, CDR1 SEHNR and CDR2 FQNEAQ (reference sequence). The V and J ends lost 5 bases and 0 bases respectively, with 12 bases between them. The CDR3 totals 15 residues. CDR3 loop: CASSLGASSTDTQYF. DNA for the CDR3: TGTGCCAGCAGCCTCGGAGCTTCTAGCACAGATACGCAGTATTTT.

This clone was counted at least ten times. This chain uses TRBV5-1 with TRBJ2-7, with D possibly being TRBD1 or TRBD2 (5 bases each). Trimming left V 4 bases short and J 3 bases short, with 14 bases between. Germline V gene sequence: CDR1 SGHRS, CDR2 YFSETQ. This CDR3 contains 14 residues. CDR3 in DNA: TGCGCCAGCAGCCGGATTGGGGGTCTCTACGAGCAGTACTTC. The encoded protein is CASSRIGGLYEQYF.

The V and J genes are TRBV5-1 and TRBJ2-2; TRBD1 matches at 10 bases. CDR3 length: 16 residues. Losses at the gene ends were 0 bases for V and 7 bases for J; bases not matched to a gene: 6. Germline V gene data show CDR1 as SGHRS and CDR2 as YFSETQ. The CDR3 loop reads CASSLAGTGVNGELFF. CDR3 nucleotides: TGCGCCAGCAGCTTGGCCGGGACAGGGGTGAACGGGGAGCTGTTTTTT. The full variable domain, completed using reference TRBV5-1 and TRBJ2-2, is KAGVTQTPRYLIKTRGQQVTLSCSPISGHRSVSWYQQTPGQGLQFLFEYFSETQRNKGNFPGRFSGRQFSNSRSEMNVSTLELGDSALYLCASSLAGTGVNGELFFGEGSRLTVL.

Here the CDR3 DNA reads TGTGCCAGCAGCGTAGGGACTGGAGGTTCCAATGAGCAGTTCTTC. It translates to CASSVGTGGSNEQFF. The J gene is TRBJ2-1, the V gene TRBV9; weak D call: TRBD2 (5 bases). Trimming removed 0 bases at V and 6 bases at J, with 13 bases between. The CDR3 runs 15 residues. Germline values: CDR1 SGDLS, CDR2 YYNGEE.

There are many counts of this clone. The same CDR3 can be traced to other DNA sequences in this sample. The genes are TRBV18 and TRBJ2-7, with 14 bases lining up with TRBD2. Per the germline V gene, CDR1 is KGHSH and CDR2 is LQKENI. Trimming removed 4 bases from V and 5 bases from J; junction bases left unmatched: 7. The CDR3 spans 16 residues. Written as DNA, the CDR3 is TGTGCCAGCTCACTAAGCCCGGGACTAGCGGGAGACGAGCAGTACTTC. Translation gives CASSLSPGLAGDEQYF.

J is TRBJ2-3 and V is TRBV4-1; 9 positions agree with TRBD2. V gave up 0 bases and J gave up 1 base; unmatched junction bases: 14. Germline V gene data show CDR1 as MGHRA and CDR2 as YSYEKL. The CDR3 extends over 20 amino acids. CDR3: CASSQDDLAGAAGGTDTQYF. In DNA, the CDR3 is TGCGCCAGCAGCCAAGATGATTTAGCGGGAGCAGCCGGAGGCACAGATACGCAGTATTTT.

This clone was seen a single time. The CDR3 spells CASIDEGARNTGELFF. CDR3 DNA sequence: TGTGCCAGTATCGATGAGGGGGCCAGGAACACCGGGGAGCTGTTTTTT. V usage is TRBV19 and J usage is TRBJ2-2; 7 nucleotides align to TRBD1. Trimming cost V 7 bases and J 1 base; bases outside gene matches: 9. This CDR3 contains 16 residues. The germline gives CDR1 LNHDA, CDR2 SQIVND (reference sequence).